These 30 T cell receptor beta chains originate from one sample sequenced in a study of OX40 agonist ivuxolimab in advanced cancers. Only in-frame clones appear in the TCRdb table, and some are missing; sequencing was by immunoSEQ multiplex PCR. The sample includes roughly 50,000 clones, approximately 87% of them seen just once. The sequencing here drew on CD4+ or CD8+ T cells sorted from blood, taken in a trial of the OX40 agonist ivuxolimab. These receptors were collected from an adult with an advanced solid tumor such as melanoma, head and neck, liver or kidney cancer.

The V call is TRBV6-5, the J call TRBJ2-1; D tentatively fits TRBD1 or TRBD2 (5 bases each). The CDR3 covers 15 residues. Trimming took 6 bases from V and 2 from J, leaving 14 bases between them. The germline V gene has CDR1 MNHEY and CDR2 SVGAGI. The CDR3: CASSPEGPPYNEQFF. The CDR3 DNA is TGTGCCAGCAGCCCCGAGGGACCGCCCTACAATGAGCAGTTCTTC.

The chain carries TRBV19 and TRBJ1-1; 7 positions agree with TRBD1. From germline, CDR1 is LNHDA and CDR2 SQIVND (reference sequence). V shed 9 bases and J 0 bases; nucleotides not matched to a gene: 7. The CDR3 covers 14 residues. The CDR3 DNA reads TGTGCCAGCTCGGTCAGGGGGGTGAACACTGAAGCTTTCTTT. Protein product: CASSVRGVNTEAFF.

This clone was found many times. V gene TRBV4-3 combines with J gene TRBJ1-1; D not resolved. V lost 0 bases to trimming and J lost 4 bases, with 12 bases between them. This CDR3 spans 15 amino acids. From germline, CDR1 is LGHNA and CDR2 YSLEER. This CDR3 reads CASSQEASLGTEAFF. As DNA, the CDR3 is TGCGCCAGCAGCCAAGAGGCCAGCTTGGGCACTGAAGCTTTCTTT.

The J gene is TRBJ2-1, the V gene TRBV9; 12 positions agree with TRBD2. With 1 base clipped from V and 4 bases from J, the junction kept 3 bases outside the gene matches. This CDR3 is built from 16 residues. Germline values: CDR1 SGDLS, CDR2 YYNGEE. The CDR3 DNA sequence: TGTGCCAGCAGCGTAAGACTAGCGGGGGTATACAATGAGCAGTTCTTC. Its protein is CASSVRLAGVYNEQFF.

The CDR3 bases are TGTGCCAGCAGTTTAGTCTCTAGGGGGAACATTCAGTACTTC. Amino acids: CASSLVSRGNIQYF. The genes are TRBV27 and TRBJ2-4; possibly TRBD1 for D (6 bases). The length of the CDR3 is 14 residues. Trimming cost V 2 bases and J 7 bases, with 12 bases left between them. CDR1 is MNHEY, CDR2 SMNVEV, per germline (reference sequence).

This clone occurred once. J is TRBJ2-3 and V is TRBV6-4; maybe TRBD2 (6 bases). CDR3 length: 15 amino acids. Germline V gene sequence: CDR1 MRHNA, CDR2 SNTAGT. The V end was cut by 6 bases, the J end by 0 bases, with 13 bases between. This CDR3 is CASSPVSGSTDTQYF. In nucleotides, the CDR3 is TGTGCCAGCAGCCCCGTCAGCGGGAGCACAGATACGCAGTATTTT.

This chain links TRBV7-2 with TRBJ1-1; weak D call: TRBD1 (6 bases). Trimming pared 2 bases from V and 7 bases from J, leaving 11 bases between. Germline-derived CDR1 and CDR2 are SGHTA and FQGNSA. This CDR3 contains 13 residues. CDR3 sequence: CASSLTIGGEAFF. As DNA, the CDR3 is TGTGCCAGCAGCTTAACGATAGGGGGTGAAGCTTTCTTT.

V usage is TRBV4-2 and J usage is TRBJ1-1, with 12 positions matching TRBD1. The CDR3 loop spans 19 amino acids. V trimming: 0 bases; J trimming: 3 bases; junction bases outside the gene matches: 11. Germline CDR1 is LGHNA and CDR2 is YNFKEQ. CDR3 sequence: CASSQESWDRGRWDTEAFF. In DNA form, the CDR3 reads TGTGCCAGCAGCCAAGAAAGCTGGGACAGGGGGCGGTGGGACACTGAAGCTTTCTTT.

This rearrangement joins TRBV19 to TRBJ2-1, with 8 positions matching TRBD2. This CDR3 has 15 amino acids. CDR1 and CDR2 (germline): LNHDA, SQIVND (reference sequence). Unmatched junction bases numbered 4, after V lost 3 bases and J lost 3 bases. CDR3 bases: TGTGCCAGTAGTATGGGACTAGAATTCTACAATGAGCAGTTCTTC. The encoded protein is CASSMGLEFYNEQFF.

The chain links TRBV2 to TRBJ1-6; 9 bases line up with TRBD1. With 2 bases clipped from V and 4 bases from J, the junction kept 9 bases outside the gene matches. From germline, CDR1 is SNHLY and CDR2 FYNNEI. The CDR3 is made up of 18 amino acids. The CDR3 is CASSEPSDRGSYNSPLHF. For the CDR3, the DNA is TGTGCCAGCAGTGAACCGTCGGACAGGGGTAGTTATAATTCACCCCTCCACTTT.

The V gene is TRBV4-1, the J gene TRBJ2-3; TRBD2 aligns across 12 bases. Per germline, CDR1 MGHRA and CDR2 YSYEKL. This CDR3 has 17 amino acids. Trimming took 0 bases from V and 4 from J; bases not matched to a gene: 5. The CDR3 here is CASSQDPSGGAPDTQYF. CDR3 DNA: TGCGCCAGCAGCCAAGATCCTAGCGGGGGGGCCCCAGATACGCAGTATTTT.

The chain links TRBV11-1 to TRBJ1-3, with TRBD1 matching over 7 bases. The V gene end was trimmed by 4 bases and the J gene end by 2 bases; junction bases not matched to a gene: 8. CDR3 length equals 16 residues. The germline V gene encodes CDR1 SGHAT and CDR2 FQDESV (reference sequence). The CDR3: CASSSDREGPGNTIYF. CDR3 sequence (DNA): TGTGCCAGCAGCTCCGACAGGGAAGGGCCTGGAAACACCATATATTTT.

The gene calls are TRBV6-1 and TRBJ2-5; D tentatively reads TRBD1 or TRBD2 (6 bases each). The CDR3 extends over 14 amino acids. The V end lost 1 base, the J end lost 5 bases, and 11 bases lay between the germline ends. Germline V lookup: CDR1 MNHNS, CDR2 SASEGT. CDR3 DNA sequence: TGTGCCAGCAGTGAAGTTGAGGGGGGTGAGACCCAGTACTTC. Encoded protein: CASSEVEGGETQYF.

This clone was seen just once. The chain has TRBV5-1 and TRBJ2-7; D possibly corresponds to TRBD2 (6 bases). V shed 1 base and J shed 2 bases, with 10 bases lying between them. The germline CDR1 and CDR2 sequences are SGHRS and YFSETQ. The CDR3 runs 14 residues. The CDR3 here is CASSLFSGTYEQYF. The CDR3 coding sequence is TGCGCCAGCAGCTTGTTTAGCGGTACCTACGAGCAGTACTTC.

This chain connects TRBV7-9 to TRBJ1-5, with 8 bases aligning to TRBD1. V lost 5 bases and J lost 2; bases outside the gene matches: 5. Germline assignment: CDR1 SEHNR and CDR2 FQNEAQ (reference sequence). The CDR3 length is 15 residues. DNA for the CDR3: TGTGCCAGCAGCCCGGCGACAGGGGGCAATCAGCCCCAGCATTTT. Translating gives CASSPATGGNQPQHF.

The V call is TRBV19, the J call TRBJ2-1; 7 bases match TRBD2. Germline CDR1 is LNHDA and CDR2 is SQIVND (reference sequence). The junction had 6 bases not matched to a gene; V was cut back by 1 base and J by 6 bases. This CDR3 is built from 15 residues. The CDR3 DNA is TGTGCCAGTAGTATAGTGGCGCGGGAGAGCAATGAGCAGTTCTTC. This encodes CASSIVARESNEQFF.

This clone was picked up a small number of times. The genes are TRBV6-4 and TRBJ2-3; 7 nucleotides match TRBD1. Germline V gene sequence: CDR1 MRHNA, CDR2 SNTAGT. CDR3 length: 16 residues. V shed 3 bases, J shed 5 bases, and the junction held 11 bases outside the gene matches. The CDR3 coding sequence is TGTGCCAGCAGTGAACGGCCAGGGGGTGAGGGAGATACGCAGTATTTT. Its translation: CASSERPGGEGDTQYF.

CDR3 nucleotides: TGTGCCAGCAGCCCTGGGACAGGGGTTACTGAAGCTTTCTTT. It is translated as CASSPGTGVTEAFF. This chain links TRBV7-2 with TRBJ1-1; 10 bases match TRBD1. The CDR3 covers 14 residues. Germline V gives CDR1 SGHTA, CDR2 FQGNSA. The V segment lost 5 bases and the J segment 5 bases; nucleotides outside the gene matches: 5.

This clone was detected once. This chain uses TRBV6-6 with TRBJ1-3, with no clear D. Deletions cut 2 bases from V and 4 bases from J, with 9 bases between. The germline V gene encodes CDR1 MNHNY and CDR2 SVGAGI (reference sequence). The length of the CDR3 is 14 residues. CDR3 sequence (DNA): TGTGCCAGCAGTTACAAGACTCCCGGAAACACCATATATTTT. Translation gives CASSYKTPGNTIYF.

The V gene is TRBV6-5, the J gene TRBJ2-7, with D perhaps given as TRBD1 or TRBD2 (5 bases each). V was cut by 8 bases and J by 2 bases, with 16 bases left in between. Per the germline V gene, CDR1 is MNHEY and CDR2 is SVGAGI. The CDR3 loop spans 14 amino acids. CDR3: CASELSEGTYEQYF. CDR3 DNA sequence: TGTGCCAGCGAGCTCTCAGAGGGGACCTACGAGCAGTACTTC.

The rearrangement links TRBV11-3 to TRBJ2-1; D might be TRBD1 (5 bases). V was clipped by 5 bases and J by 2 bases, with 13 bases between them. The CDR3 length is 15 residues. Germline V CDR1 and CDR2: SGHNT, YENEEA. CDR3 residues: CASSPGRQAYNEQFF. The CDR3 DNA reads TGTGCCAGCAGCCCAGGGCGGCAGGCCTACAATGAGCAGTTCTTC.

CDR3 amino acids: CASRRRPLLSGANVLTF. CDR3 nucleotide sequence: TGTGCCAGCAGAAGACGGCCCCTCCTCTCTGGGGCCAACGTCCTGACTTTC. J is TRBJ2-6 and V is TRBV27; D gene uncertain. The CDR3 loop spans 17 amino acids. The V end lost 6 bases, the J end lost 0 bases, and 15 bases lay between the germline ends. Germline loops: CDR1 MNHEY, CDR2 SMNVEV (reference sequence).

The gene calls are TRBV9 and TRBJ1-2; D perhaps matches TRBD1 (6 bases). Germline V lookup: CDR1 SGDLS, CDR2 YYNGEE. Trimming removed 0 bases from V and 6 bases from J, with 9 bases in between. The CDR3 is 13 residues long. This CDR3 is CASSVGQADGYTF. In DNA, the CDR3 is TGTGCCAGCAGCGTAGGACAGGCGGATGGCTACACCTTC.

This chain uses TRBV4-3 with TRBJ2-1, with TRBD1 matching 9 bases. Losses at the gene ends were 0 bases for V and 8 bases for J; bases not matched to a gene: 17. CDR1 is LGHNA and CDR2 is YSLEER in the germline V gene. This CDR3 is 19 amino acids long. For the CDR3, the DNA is TGCGCCAGCAGCCAAGACGGCCCAACCTCCGGACAGGGGAGGGATGAGCAGTTCTTC. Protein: CASSQDGPTSGQGRDEQFF.

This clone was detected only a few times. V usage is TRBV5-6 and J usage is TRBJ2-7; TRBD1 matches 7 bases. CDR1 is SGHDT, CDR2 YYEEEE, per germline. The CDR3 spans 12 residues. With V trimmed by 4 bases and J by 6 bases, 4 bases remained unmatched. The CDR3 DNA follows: TGTGCCAGCAGCCCGACAGGGAGCGAGCAGTACTTC. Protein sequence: CASSPTGSEQYF.

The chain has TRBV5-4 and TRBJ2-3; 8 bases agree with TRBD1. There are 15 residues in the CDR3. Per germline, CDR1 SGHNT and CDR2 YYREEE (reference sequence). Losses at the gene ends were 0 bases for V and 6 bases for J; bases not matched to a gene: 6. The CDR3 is CASSLEQGDRDTQYF. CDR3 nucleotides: TGTGCCAGCAGCTTGGAACAGGGGGATCGGGATACGCAGTATTTT.

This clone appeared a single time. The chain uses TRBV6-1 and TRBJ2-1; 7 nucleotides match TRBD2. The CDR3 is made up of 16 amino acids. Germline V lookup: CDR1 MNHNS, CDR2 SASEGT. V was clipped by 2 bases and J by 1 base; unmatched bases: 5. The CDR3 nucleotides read TGTGCCAGCAGTGAACTGGGGGGGAGGTCCTACAATGAGCAGTTCTTC. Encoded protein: CASSELGGRSYNEQFF.

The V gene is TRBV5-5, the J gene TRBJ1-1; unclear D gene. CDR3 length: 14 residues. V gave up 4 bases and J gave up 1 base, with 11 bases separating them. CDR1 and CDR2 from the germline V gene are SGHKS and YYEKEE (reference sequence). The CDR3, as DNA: TGTGCCAGCAGCGTGGACCCTCCGAACACTGAAGCTTTCTTT. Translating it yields CASSVDPPNTEAFF. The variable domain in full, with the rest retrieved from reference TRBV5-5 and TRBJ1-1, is DAGVTQSPTHLIKTRGQQVTLRCSPISGHKSVSWYQQVLGQGPQFIFQYYEKEERGRGNFPDRFSARQFPNYSSELNVNALLLGDSALYLCASSVDPPNTEAFFGQGTRLTVV.

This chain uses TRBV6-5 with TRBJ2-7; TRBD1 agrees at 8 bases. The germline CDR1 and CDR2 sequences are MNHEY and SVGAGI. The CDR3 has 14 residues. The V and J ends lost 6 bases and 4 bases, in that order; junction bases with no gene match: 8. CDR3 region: CASSYRTGRYEQYF. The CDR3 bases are TGTGCCAGCAGCTACAGGACAGGGCGTTACGAGCAGTACTTC.

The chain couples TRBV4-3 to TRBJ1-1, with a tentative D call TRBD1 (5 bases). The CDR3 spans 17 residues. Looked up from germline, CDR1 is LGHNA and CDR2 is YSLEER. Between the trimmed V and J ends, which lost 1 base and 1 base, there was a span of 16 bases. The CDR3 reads CASSQGGTTGANTEAFF. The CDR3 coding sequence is TGCGCCAGCAGCCAAGGTGGCACCACAGGAGCGAACACTGAAGCTTTCTTT.